The 6 T cell receptor beta chains listed next were all sequenced from one sample in a study of T cells in Graves' hyperthyroidism and ophthalmopathy. Amplification of TCR beta CDR3 regions was performed using RNA transcripts as template. HTBI primers were the set used in a first-round RT-PCR of the TCR CDR3. From the multiplex PCR reads, TCRdb called clonotypes with MiXCR, one entry per CDR3 protein. Of roughly 100,000 distinct CDR3 sequences detected, 45% to 50% appear once; the ten largest clones hold 20% to 30%. The sample consisted of blood. All receptors derive from a middle-aged man with Graves' hyperthyroidism.

This clonotype was counted a single time. One base away lies a much larger clone, so this may be a sequencing read error. CDR3 DNA: TGTGCCGGCAGTAATATGGGGGTGAACACTGAAGCTTTCTTT. This gives the protein CAGSNMGVNTEAFF. The chain joins TRBV6-1 to TRBJ1-1; D might be TRBD1 (5 bases). This CDR3 region has 14 residues. Germline assignment: CDR1 MNHNS and CDR2 SASEGT.

The chain links TRBV4-2 to TRBJ1-2; the D is unclear. The V gene's germline CDR1 is LGHNA and CDR2 YNFKEQ. Trimming removed 4 bases from V and 8 bases from J, with 11 bases in between. This CDR3 spans 12 amino acids. The CDR3 DNA is TGTGCCAGCAGCCCGGCGGCGCAAGGCTACACCTTC. This sequence encodes CASSPAAQGYTF.

The rearrangement uses TRBV20-1 and TRBJ2-1; 8 nucleotides align to TRBD1. V shed 5 bases and J 8 bases; nucleotides not matched to a gene: 8. The germline gives CDR1 DFQATT, CDR2 SNEGSKA (reference sequence). The CDR3 totals 13 residues. The CDR3 loop is CSALRQGFDEQFF. The CDR3 DNA sequence: TGCAGTGCTCTCAGACAGGGGTTCGATGAGCAGTTCTTC.

To note about this clonotype: This may stem from a read error, because a much larger clone lies one nucleotide away. The chain's CDR3 is CASSLVRDRGEQYF. In nucleotides, the CDR3 is TGTGCCAGCAGTTTAGTCCGGGATAGAGGGGAGCAGTACTTC. V is TRBV28 and J is TRBJ2-7; weak D call: TRBD2 (5 bases). V lost 2 bases, J lost 7 bases, and 15 bases lay in between. This CDR3 has 14 residues. In germline, CDR1 is MDHEN, CDR2 SYDVKM.

The V and J genes are TRBV28 and TRBJ1-5; D is undetermined. The CDR3 extends over 15 amino acids. The ends were cut back, 6 bases at V and 0 bases at J, with 12 bases in the middle. Germline values: CDR1 MDHEN, CDR2 SYDVKM. The CDR3 sequence: CASSEGTPSNQPQHF. In nucleotides, the CDR3 is TGTGCCAGCAGCGAGGGTACACCTAGCAATCAGCCCCAGCATTTT.

The rearrangement links TRBV11-3 to TRBJ2-7; 9 bases are a match to TRBD1. The germline V gene has CDR1 SGHNT and CDR2 YENEEA. This CDR3 is built from 15 residues. V lost 4 bases to trimming and J lost 0 bases; unmatched junction nucleotides: 4. CDR3 protein: CASSYDRGDSYEQYF. CDR3 coding DNA: TGTGCCAGCAGCTATGACAGGGGGGACTCCTACGAGCAGTACTTC.